The 17 T cell receptor beta chains below come from one sample, sequenced in a study of blood T cells in healthy people across ages. With a J-beta primer mix and a sample-barcoded 5' primer, a second PCR ran 7 to 11 cycles. TCRdb called the 5' RACE reads again in MiXCR, with one record for every CDR3 protein. Counted here are some 560,000 distinct CDR3 sequences, about 27% occurring once; the ten biggest clones make up approximately 3.6%. In addition, the sample was reused for a study of T cells of mothers and their children.

Sequencing was carried out using blood. These receptors came from a boy younger than 10 in good health.

The chain is built from TRBV20-1 and TRBJ2-2; 8 positions match TRBD1. Unmatched junction bases numbered 2, after V lost 7 bases and J lost 4 bases. CDR1 and CDR2 (germline): DFQATT, SNEGSKA (reference sequence). The CDR3 is 12 amino acids. The CDR3 reads CSGTGITGELFF. CDR3 in DNA: TGCAGTGGGACAGGGATCACCGGGGAGCTGTTTTTT.

CDR3 nucleotides: TGTGCCAGCAGCGCCTCCCGCTCCTACGAGCAGTACGTC. As protein: CASSASRSYEQYV. The rearrangement links TRBV7-2 to TRBJ2-7; D ambiguous. The CDR3 extends over 13 amino acids. CDR1 is SGHTA, CDR2 FQGNSA, per germline. V dropped 5 bases and J dropped 0 bases, with 8 bases sitting between them.

The chain uses TRBV7-3 and TRBJ1-3; TRBD1 is a possible D gene (5 bases). The CDR3 spans 16 residues. Trimming removed 2 bases from V and 0 bases from J, with 11 bases in between. In germline, CDR1 is SGHTA, CDR2 FQGTGA. The CDR3 protein is CASSLGVGVSGNTIYF. The DNA for the CDR3 is TGTGCCAGCAGCTTAGGTGTGGGGGTCTCTGGAAACACCATATATTTT.

V and J are TRBV12-3 or TRBV12-4 and TRBJ2-7; possible D gene TRBD1, 6 bases. With 5 bases removed from V and 4 bases from J, the gap between germline ends came to 15 bases. The CDR3 covers 14 residues. CDR3 loop: CASSAQGLEYEQYF. The CDR3 bases are TGTGCCAGCAGTGCACAGGGATTAGAATACGAGCAGTACTTC.

This clonotype was observed a few times. The chain recombines TRBV4-1 with TRBJ1-2; possibly TRBD1 for D (6 bases). Trimming stripped 0 bases from V and 4 bases from J, with 12 bases between. The CDR3 runs 15 residues. Germline CDR1 and CDR2: MGHRA and YSYEKL. Written as DNA, the CDR3 is TGCGCCAGCAGCCAAGATCGAGGGGGGGGCTATGGCTACACCTTC. Its translation: CASSQDRGGGYGYTF.

This chain joins TRBV11-2 and TRBJ2-1, with 10 bases identical to TRBD1. The CDR3 is made up of 15 amino acids. Germline values: CDR1 SGHAT, CDR2 FQNNGV. V lost 5 bases and J lost 8; bases outside the gene matches: 9. This CDR3 is CASSASGTGVDEQFF. CDR3 nucleotide sequence: TGTGCCAGCAGCGCGTCCGGGACAGGGGTCGATGAGCAGTTCTTC.

This clonotype has a count of ten or more. The genes are TRBV7-2 and TRBJ2-3; no firm D call. The CDR3 totals 13 residues. From germline, CDR1 is SGHTA and CDR2 FQGNSA. Trimming removed 3 bases from V and 1 base from J, with 5 bases in between. This chain's CDR3 is CASSLARTDTQYF. The CDR3 coding sequence is TGTGCCAGCAGCTTGGCTCGCACAGATACGCAGTATTTT.

This rearrangement joins TRBV5-6 to TRBJ2-5; the D is unclear. V lost 0 bases to trimming and J lost 1 base, with 13 bases between them. This CDR3 is 16 amino acids long. Germline CDR1 SGHDT, CDR2 YYEEEE. CDR3 nucleotides: TGTGCCAGCAGCTTGGTAATAGTAGGGCGCCAAGAGACCCAGTACTTC. It encodes CASSLVIVGRQETQYF.

This rearrangement joins TRBV19 to TRBJ2-1, with D perhaps matching TRBD1 or TRBD2 (6 bases each). Germline-derived CDR1 and CDR2 are LNHDA and SQIVND (reference sequence). This CDR3 is 15 amino acids long. Trimming removed 7 bases from V and 4 bases from J, with 17 bases in between. The CDR3 DNA is TGTGCCAGTATAGGGGGTAGCGGCACTTACAATGAGCAGTTCTTC. It is translated as CASIGGSGTYNEQFF.

The chain carries TRBV3-1 and TRBJ2-1; TRBD2 aligns across 12 bases. Germline CDR1 LGHDT, CDR2 YNNKEL (reference sequence). V lost 2 bases, J lost 9 bases, and 5 bases stayed unmatched. This CDR3 has 15 residues. The CDR3 sequence is CASSQLAGGASEQFF. The DNA for the CDR3 is TGTGCCAGCAGCCAACTAGCGGGGGGGGCGAGTGAGCAGTTCTTC.

This clonotype was recorded many times. The CDR3 DNA is TGCAGCGTTGATCACCGGAACCAAGAGACCCAGTACTTC. This translates into CSVDHRNQETQYF. The rearrangement uses TRBV29-1 and TRBJ2-5, with D unresolved. Per germline, CDR1 SQVTM and CDR2 ANQGSEA. This CDR3 has 13 amino acids. The ends were cut back, 3 bases at V and 0 bases at J, with 8 bases in the middle.

V and J are TRBV11-2 and TRBJ1-1; D not certain. CDR3 length equals 14 residues. CDR1 and CDR2 from the germline V gene are SGHAT and FQNNGV. The germline V and J ends were trimmed by 4 bases and 2 bases, with 11 bases remaining between them. The CDR3 sequence: CASSSLRANTEAFF. The CDR3 DNA reads as TGTGCCAGCAGCTCATTAAGGGCCAACACTGAAGCTTTCTTT.

This clonotype came up many times. V is TRBV28 and J is TRBJ2-5, with D tentatively TRBD1 (6 bases). The germline gives CDR1 MDHEN, CDR2 SYDVKM. The CDR3 extends over 14 amino acids. Deletions cut 5 bases from V and 4 bases from J, with 14 bases between. CDR3 nucleotides: TGTGCCAGCAGTGTTACAAGGGGGTCAGAGACCCAGTACTTC. Its protein product is CASSVTRGSETQYF.

In this sample, this clonotype turned up a few times. V is TRBV7-9 and J is TRBJ2-3; 9 bases match TRBD2. V shed 4 bases, J shed 7 bases, and the junction held 6 bases outside the gene matches. Germline values: CDR1 SEHNR, CDR2 FQNEAQ (reference sequence). The CDR3 has 14 amino acids. The CDR3 spells CASSSSGRTNTQYF. CDR3 DNA sequence: TGTGCCAGCAGCTCCAGCGGGAGGACGAATACGCAGTATTTT.

This clonotype came up a few times. This sequence joins TRBV20-1 and TRBJ2-5; the D gene is possibly TRBD2 (6 bases). CDR3 length: 14 amino acids. The ends were cut back, 5 bases at V and 2 bases at J, with 15 bases in the middle. Germline V gene data show CDR1 as DFQATT and CDR2 as SNEGSKA (reference sequence). This CDR3 is CSASPRRGQETQYF. The CDR3 nucleotides read TGCAGTGCTTCCCCTAGGCGGGGTCAAGAGACCCAGTACTTC.

This clonotype has more than one count but fewer than ten. The CDR3 reads CASSLGKGESLANEQFF. CDR3 nucleotide sequence: TGCGCCAGCAGCTTGGGGAAGGGGGAAAGTTTAGCCAATGAGCAGTTCTTC. This chain connects TRBV5-1 to TRBJ2-5, with D tentatively TRBD1 (6 bases). The DNA end is more similar to TRBJ2-1, so the J call may be wrong. Looked up from germline, CDR1 is SGHRS and CDR2 is YFSETQ. The CDR3 spans 17 residues.

This chain links TRBV7-2 with TRBJ2-3; D is uncertain. V gave up 5 bases and J gave up 2 bases, with 11 bases separating them. The CDR3 covers 14 residues. The germline CDR1 and CDR2 sequences are SGHTA and FQGNSA. CDR3: CASSKDGPTDTQYF. CDR3 sequence (DNA): TGTGCCAGCAGCAAGGACGGACCCACAGATACGCAGTATTTT.